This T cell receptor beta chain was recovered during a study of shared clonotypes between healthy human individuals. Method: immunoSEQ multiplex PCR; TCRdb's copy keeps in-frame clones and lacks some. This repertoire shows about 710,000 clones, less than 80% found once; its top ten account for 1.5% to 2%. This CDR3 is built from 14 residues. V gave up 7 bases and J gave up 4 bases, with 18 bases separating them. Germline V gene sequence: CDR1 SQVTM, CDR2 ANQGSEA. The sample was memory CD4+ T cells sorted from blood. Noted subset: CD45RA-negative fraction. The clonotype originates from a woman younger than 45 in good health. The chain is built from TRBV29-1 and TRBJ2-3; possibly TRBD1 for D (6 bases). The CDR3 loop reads CSAGPGAGADTQYF. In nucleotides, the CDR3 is TGCAGCGCAGGGCCAGGGGCGGGCGCAGATACGCAGTATTTT.